This T cell receptor (beta chain) was sequenced in a study of technical replicates of blood from a few donors. This CDR3 region has 13 residues. The V and J ends lost 7 bases and 4 bases, in that order; junction bases with no gene match: 9. From germline, CDR1 is SQVTM and CDR2 ANQGSEA. The data were produced by immunoSEQ multiplex PCR, yet TCRdb's version contains in-frame clones alone and is incomplete. In the table there are about 62,000 clones, roughly 86% of which are singletons. In this sample, this clone turned up once. The sample consisted of PBMCs. The chain has TRBV29-1 and TRBJ1-1, with 7 nucleotides matching TRBD1. The TCR comes from a human donor in good health. Some clones in this sample may be carry-over from other donors' samples. This CDR3 is CSGWGDRATEAFF. The CDR3 DNA sequence: TGCAGCGGGTGGGGAGACAGGGCCACTGAAGCTTTCTTT.